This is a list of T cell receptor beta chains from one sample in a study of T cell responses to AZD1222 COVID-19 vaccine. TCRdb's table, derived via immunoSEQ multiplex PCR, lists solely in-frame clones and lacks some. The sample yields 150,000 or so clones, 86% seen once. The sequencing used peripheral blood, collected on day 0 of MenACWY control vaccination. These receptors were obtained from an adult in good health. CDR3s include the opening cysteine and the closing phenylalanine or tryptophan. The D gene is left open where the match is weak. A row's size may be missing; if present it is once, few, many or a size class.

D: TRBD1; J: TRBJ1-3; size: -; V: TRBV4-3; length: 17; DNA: TGCGCCAGCAGCCCCGATCCGACAGGGGCCTCTGGAAACACCATATATTTT; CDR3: CASSPDPTGASGNTIYF
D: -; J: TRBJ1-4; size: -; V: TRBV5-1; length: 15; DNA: TGCGCCAGCAGCCGTAGGTTCGCAACTAATGAAAAACTGTTTTTT; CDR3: CASSRRFATNEKLFF
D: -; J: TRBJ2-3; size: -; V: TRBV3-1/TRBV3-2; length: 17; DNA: TGTGCCAGCAGCCAAGATCTTCGTATAGCTTTCACAGATACGCAGTATTTT; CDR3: CASSQDLRIAFTDTQYF
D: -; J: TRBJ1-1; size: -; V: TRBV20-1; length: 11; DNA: TGCAGTGCTAGAGGGGGGGCAGGAGCTTTCTTT; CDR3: CSARGGAGAFF
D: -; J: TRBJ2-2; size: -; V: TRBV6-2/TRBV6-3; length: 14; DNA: TGTGCCAGCAGCCTCGAGGGGGACACCGGGGAGCTGTTTTTT; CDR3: CASSLEGDTGELFF
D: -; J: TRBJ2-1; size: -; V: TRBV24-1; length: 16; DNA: TGTGCCACCAGTGACCTACCCTGGGCCAGGGAGGATGAGCAGTTCTTC; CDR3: CATSDLPWAREDEQFF
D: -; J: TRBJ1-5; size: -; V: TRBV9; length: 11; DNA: TGTGCCAGCAGGCTCAATCAGCCCCAGCATTTT; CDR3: CASRLNQPQHF
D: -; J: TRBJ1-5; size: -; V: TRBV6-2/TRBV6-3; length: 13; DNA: TGTGCCAGCAGTACCTTCCGGGCCCAGCCCCAGCATTTT; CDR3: CASSTFRAQPQHF
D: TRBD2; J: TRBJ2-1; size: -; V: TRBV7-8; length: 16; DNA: TGTGCCAGCAGCTTAAGGGGGACTAGCCCCTCCAATGAGCAGTTCTTC; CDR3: CASSLRGTSPSNEQFF
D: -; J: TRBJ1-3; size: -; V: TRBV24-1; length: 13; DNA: TGTGCCACCAGGGAGACCGGGCGGGACACCATATATTTT; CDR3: CATRETGRDTIYF
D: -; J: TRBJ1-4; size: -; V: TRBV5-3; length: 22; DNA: TGTGCCAGAGGCCTGGGCCGGGTCAGAGATATTAGGGCCCACCCATGGCATGAAAAACTGTTTTTT; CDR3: CARGLGRVRDIRAHPWHEKLFF
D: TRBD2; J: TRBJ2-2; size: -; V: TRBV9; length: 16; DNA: TGTGCCAGCAGCACCCTAGCGGGAGAGGATACCGGGGAGCTGTTTTTT; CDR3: CASSTLAGEDTGELFF
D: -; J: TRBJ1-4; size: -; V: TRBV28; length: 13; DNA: TGTGCCAGCAGTTTGGGGTTAGAGGAAAAACTGTTTTTT; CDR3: CASSLGLEEKLFF
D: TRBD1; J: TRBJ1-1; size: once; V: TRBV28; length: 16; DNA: TGTGCCAGCAGTTTTAGTTTCCTACAGGGGGACACTGAAGCTTTCTTT; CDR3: CASSFSFLQGDTEAFF
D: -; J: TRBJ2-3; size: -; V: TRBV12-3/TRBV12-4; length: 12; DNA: TGTGCCAGCAACAGGTACACAGATACGCAGTATTTT; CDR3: CASNRYTDTQYF
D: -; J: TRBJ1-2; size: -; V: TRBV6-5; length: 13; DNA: TGTGCCAGCAGAGCAGCCGCGGCATATGGCTACACCTTC; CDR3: CASRAAAAYGYTF
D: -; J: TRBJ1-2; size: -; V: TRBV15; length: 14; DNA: TGTGCCACCAGCAGAGTCAGACAGATTTATGGCTACACCTTC; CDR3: CATSRVRQIYGYTF
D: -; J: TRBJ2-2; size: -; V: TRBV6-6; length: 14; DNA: TGTGCCAGCAGTTACTCCAGTCCAAGCGGGGAGCTGTTTTTT; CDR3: CASSYSSPSGELFF
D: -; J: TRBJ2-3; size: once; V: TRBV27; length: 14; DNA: TGTGCCAGCAGTCGGGGGAGATTCACAGATACGCAGTATTTT; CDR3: CASSRGRFTDTQYF
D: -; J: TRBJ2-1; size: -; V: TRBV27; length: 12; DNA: TGTGCCAGCCGGGCACTCTACAATGAGCAGTTCTTC; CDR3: CASRALYNEQFF
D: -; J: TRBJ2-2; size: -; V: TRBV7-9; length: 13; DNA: TGTGCCAGCAGCTTCCAGGGCACCGGGGAGCTGTTTTTT; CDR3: CASSFQGTGELFF
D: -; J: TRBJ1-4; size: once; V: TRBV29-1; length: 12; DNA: TGCAGCGTAAGGGGGTTCACTGAAAAACTGTTTTTT; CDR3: CSVRGFTEKLFF
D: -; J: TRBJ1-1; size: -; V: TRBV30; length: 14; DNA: TGTGCCTGGAGGCACGGGGGAGAATGGGCTGAAGCTTTCTTT; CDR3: CAWRHGGEWAEAFF
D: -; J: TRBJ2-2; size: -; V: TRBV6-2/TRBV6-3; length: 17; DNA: TGTGCCAGCAGTCCCCCAGACAGGGAGGGAAACACCGGGGAGCTGTTTTTT; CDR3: CASSPPDREGNTGELFF
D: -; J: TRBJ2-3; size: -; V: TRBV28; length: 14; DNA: TGTGCCAGCAGTTTACCGGGCCCCCGGGATACGCAGTATTTT; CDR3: CASSLPGPRDTQYF
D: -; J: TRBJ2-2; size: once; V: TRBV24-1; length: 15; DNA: TGTGCCACCAGTGATTTGGGGCTTAACACCGGGGAGCTGTTTTTT; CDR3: CATSDLGLNTGELFF
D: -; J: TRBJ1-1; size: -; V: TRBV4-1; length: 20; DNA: TGCGCCAGCAGCCAAGATCTCGGAAGGTGGAATTTTAATGATGGGACTGAAGCTTTCTTT; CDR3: CASSQDLGRWNFNDGTEAFF
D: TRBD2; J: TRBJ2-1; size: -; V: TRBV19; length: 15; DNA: TGTGCCAGTGGGGGCGGGGGGCCGGTCTACAATGAGCAGTTCTTC; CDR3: CASGGGGPVYNEQFF
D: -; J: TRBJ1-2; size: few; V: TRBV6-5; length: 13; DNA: TGTGCCAGCTTAAGGACTAATACCTATGGCTACACCTTC; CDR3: CASLRTNTYGYTF